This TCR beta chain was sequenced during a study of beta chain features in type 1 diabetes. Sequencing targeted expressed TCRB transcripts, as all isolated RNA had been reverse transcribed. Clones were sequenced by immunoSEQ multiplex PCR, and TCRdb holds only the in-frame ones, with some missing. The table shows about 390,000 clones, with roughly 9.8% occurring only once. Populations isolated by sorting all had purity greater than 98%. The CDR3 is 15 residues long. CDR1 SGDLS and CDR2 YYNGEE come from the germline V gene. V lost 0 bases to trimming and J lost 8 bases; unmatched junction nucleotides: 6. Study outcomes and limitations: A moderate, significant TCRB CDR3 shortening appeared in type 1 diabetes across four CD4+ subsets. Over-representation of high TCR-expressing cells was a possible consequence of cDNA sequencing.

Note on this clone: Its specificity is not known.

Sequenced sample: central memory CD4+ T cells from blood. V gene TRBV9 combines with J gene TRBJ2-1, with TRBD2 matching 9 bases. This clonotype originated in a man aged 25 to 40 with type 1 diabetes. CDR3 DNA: TGTGCCAGCAGCGTAGGCGGGAGGGTGTATGATGAGCAGTTCTTC. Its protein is CASSVGGRVYDEQFF.